This T cell receptor beta chain was identified in a study of T cells after yellow fever vaccination (dated by TCRdb to the late 2010s). Context from the whole study: The SMART-Seq v4 Ultra Low Input RNA kit was used to prepare libraries from fractions with low cell numbers. To follow T-cell clones before and after both primary and booster YFV17D yellow fever vaccination, bulk TCR alpha and beta repertoires underwent longitudinal sequencing. The cohort comprised two healthy male donors, one aged 18 to 29 and one aged 30 to 40 years. Blood was collected at multiple timepoints before and after primary and secondary immunization, and bulk PBMC replicates and cell subsets were isolated.

This clonotype turned up a few times. Its antigen remains unidentified. Base qualities are not provided; no much larger clone lies one nucleotide away. According to the study, the label for this sample's treatment or condition signals: live attenuated yellow fever vaccine strain. At each blood-draw timepoint, two biological replicates of bulk PBMCs were obtained. A standard Ficoll-Paque protocol was used to isolate PBMCs from peripheral blood. RNA was extracted with TriZol from bulk PBMCs, CD4 and CD8 fractions, and dextramer-positive and dextramer-negative fractions. What the authors observed across the whole study: Most clones expanded after primary vaccination (approximately 97% of CD4 and around 88% of CD8) were re-detected after the booster, suggesting that broad memory maintenance occurred. Because only two donors were included in the study, the extent to which the findings can be generalized is limited. Computational filtering was required because FACS-sorted repertoires could contain abundant contaminating clonotypes from the bulk population. Compared with the primary T-cell response, the secondary T-cell response was faster but weaker, reaching its peak on day 5 rather than on day 15. A small fraction of clonotypes appeared in both the CD4 and CD8 compartments, likely as a result of convergent recombination.

TCR cDNA was synthesized by 5'RACE template switching, through which a universal primer site and unique molecular identifiers were introduced. Priming of cDNA synthesis was performed from both the TCR alpha and TCR beta constant segments. Two PCR steps were used to amplify libraries, with sample barcodes and sequencing adapters being added in the second step. Sequencing of libraries was done on Illumina HiSeq 2500 (2x100 bp) or NovaSeq (2x150 bp). As for the original processing: Reads were demultiplexed and collapsed into UMI consensus sequences with MIGEC, and V(D)J alignment was performed with MiXCR. Vaccine-responding clonotypes were identified with edgeR using replicate PBMC samples, with FDR below 0.01 and a log2 fold change above 5 up to day 15 being required. Each bulk clonotype received a CD4 or CD8 identity based on whether the sequenced CD4 or CD8 repertoire contained that clonotype at higher abundance. Through fastp at Q25 and MiXCR, TCRdb rebuilt clones from the public reads, retaining in-frame beta chains. Every CDR3 protein is listed once, alongside the most common genes and DNA of its rows. The V and J calls were not made by the authors but by TCRdb's processing. The sample table holds some 560,000 distinct CDR3 sequences, of which roughly 21% were seen once. The ten largest clones take up around 15% of the sample.

This TCR was recovered from a man aged 30 to 39 who received the YFV17D yellow fever vaccine. The starting material was PBMCs, obtained 15 days after the yellow fever booster vaccination.

The sequenced DNA: TGTGCCAGCAGCTCTCCCGGGGCGACCGGGGAGCTGTTTTTT. Translated, it reads CASSSPGATGELFF. The V and J segments used are TRBV7-9 and TRBJ2-2; the D element might be TRBD1 or TRBD2, as each aligns at 5 bases. The CDR3 runs 14 residues from the cysteine to the phenylalanine. Just the 42-base CDR3 DNA is kept, in frame starting at base 1. Trimming costs V 4 bases and J 5 bases, and their ends lie 11 bases apart. CDR1 and CDR2 were assigned from the germline V gene (reference sequence) as SEHNR and FQNEAQ. With the portions outside the CDR3 filled from the reference TRBV7-9 and TRBJ2-2 genes, the complete variable region becomes DTGVSQNPRHKITKRGQNVTFRCDPISEHNRLYWYRQTLGQGPEFLTYFQNEAQLEKSRLLSDRFSAERPKGSFSTLEIQRTEQGDSAMYLCASSSPGATGELFFGEGSRLTVL.